A selection of T cell receptor beta chains follows, all from one sample in a study of response to subunit inactivated influenza vaccine. TCRdb re-analysed the RT-PCR reads in MiXCR, keeping a single row per CDR3 protein. The sample contains a few hundred thousand distinct CDR3 sequences, around 11% of which appear only once. The sample was also linked to a second study, of T cells expressing NK-cell markers.

Here the sequenced sample was PBMCs from blood, taken on the day of vaccination. Source of these receptors: a man in his fifties who received an inactivated influenza vaccine. Each CDR3 is given without its conserved first and last residue. D genes are given only for firm matches.

v_call: TRBV9; d_call: .; j_call: TRBJ1-6; cdr3_aa: ASNLDGGNSPLH
v_call: TRBV12-3/TRBV12-4; d_call: .; j_call: TRBJ2-7; cdr3_aa: ASSRTSLEQY
v_call: TRBV20-1; d_call: .; j_call: TRBJ1-2; cdr3_aa: SVQKATGNYGYT
v_call: TRBV3-1; d_call: .; j_call: TRBJ2-2; cdr3_aa: ASSQFSGPQGGELF
v_call: TRBV29-1; d_call: .; j_call: TRBJ1-1; cdr3_aa: SVDSSGMNTEAF
v_call: TRBV19; d_call: .; j_call: TRBJ2-2; cdr3_aa: ASAISGLNTGELF
v_call: TRBV7-9; d_call: .; j_call: TRBJ2-5; cdr3_aa: ASNLDGGRETQY
v_call: TRBV7-2; d_call: .; j_call: TRBJ2-7; cdr3_aa: ASSLGRTPNRGEQY
v_call: TRBV7-2; d_call: TRBD1; j_call: TRBJ2-5; cdr3_aa: ASSFGTGGLKTQY
v_call: TRBV2; d_call: .; j_call: TRBJ2-6; cdr3_aa: ASSEAGLGANVLT
v_call: TRBV20-1; d_call: .; j_call: TRBJ1-6; cdr3_aa: SARGQVYNSPLH
v_call: TRBV5-1; d_call: .; j_call: TRBJ1-1; cdr3_aa: ASSLAGEAMNTEAF
v_call: TRBV11-2; d_call: .; j_call: TRBJ2-1; cdr3_aa: ASSSPRANNEQF
v_call: TRBV11-2; d_call: TRBD2; j_call: TRBJ2-5; cdr3_aa: ASSLDRLAAETQY
v_call: TRBV12-3/TRBV12-4; d_call: .; j_call: TRBJ1-2; cdr3_aa: ASSAAEGYGYT
v_call: TRBV29-1; d_call: TRBD1; j_call: TRBJ1-2; cdr3_aa: SVETGGGYGYT
v_call: TRBV7-2; d_call: .; j_call: TRBJ2-1; cdr3_aa: ASSPRSAQTQF
v_call: TRBV7-2; d_call: .; j_call: TRBJ2-1; cdr3_aa: ASSLSARGWGNEQF
v_call: TRBV5-1; d_call: TRBD1; j_call: TRBJ2-7; cdr3_aa: ASSSRQGTTYEQY
v_call: TRBV3-1; d_call: TRBD1; j_call: TRBJ1-1; cdr3_aa: ASSHTGTEKNTEAF
v_call: TRBV29-1; d_call: .; j_call: TRBJ2-7; cdr3_aa: SVVDNSYEQY
v_call: TRBV7-9; d_call: TRBD1; j_call: TRBJ2-5; cdr3_aa: ASNRGGKTQY
v_call: TRBV7-2; d_call: TRBD2; j_call: TRBJ2-5; cdr3_aa: ASSLEGGRGTQY
v_call: TRBV27; d_call: .; j_call: TRBJ2-7; cdr3_aa: ASSLYADYEQY
v_call: TRBV11-2; d_call: .; j_call: TRBJ1-4; cdr3_aa: ASSPDAGYEKLF
v_call: TRBV7-6; d_call: .; j_call: TRBJ1-1; cdr3_aa: ASSSVQGTEAF
v_call: TRBV7-7; d_call: .; j_call: TRBJ2-7; cdr3_aa: ASSLGGLREQY
v_call: TRBV28; d_call: TRBD2; j_call: TRBJ2-7; cdr3_aa: ASSPGTSGSKGY
v_call: TRBV9; d_call: .; j_call: TRBJ2-1; cdr3_aa: ASSVAVGISLGDEQF
v_call: TRBV18; d_call: .; j_call: TRBJ2-7; cdr3_aa: ASSLLGGPYYEQY
v_call: TRBV7-9; d_call: .; j_call: TRBJ2-3; cdr3_aa: ASSPPWTVEDVYTQY
v_call: TRBV29-1; d_call: .; j_call: TRBJ2-2; cdr3_aa: SVPSQTGELF